The T cell receptor beta chain described here comes from a study of T cell responses to AZD1222 COVID-19 vaccine. Unmatched junction bases numbered 7, after V lost 8 bases and J lost 4 bases. The length of the CDR3 is 13 residues. CDR1 is SNHLY, CDR2 FYNNEI, per germline. Comment on this clone: Its antigen is not identified.

The assay was immunoSEQ multiplex PCR, and TCRdb's table has in-frame clones only and misses some. This table has roughly 100,000 clones, about nine tenths appearing once. Study-wide results and limits: Only a handful of AZD1222 recipients, roughly six in all, had baseline seropositivity. Clonal diversity was possibly underestimated, and white British individuals and females predominated among donors. Reportedly, nearly half of unique spike TCRs recognized epitopes outside B.1.351/B.1.1.7 mutations. Without day 14 samples, only post-peak T cell repertoires were studied.

The V and J genes are TRBV2 and TRBJ2-5, with 7 bases matching TRBD1. The clonotype originates from an adult in good health. This specimen was peripheral blood, taken on day 0 of AZD1222 vaccination. This CDR3 is CASHRQGGETQYF. The CDR3 DNA reads TGTGCCAGCCATAGACAGGGTGGAGAGACCCAGTACTTC.